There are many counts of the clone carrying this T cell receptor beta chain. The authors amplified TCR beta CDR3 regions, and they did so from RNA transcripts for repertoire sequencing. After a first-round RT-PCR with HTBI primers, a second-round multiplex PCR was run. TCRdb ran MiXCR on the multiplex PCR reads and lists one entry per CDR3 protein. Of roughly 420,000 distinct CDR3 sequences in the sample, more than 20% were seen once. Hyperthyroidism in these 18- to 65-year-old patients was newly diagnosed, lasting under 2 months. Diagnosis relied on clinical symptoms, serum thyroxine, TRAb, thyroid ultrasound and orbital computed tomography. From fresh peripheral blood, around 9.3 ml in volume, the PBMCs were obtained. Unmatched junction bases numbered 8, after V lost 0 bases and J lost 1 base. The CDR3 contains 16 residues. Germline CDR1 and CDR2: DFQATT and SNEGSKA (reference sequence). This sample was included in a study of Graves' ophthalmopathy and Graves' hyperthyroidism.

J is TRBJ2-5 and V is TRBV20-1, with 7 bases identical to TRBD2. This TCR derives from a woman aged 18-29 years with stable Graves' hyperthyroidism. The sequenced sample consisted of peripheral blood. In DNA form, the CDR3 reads TGCAGTGCTAGAGATTTCCTAGCGGCCACCCAAGAGACCCAGTACTTC. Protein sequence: CSARDFLAATQETQYF.